This passage covers 30 T cell receptor beta chains from one sample sequenced in a study of T cell repertoires in cytomegalovirus infection. TCRdb analysed the reads with MiXCR anew, one entry per CDR3 protein. The profile shows about 890,000 distinct CDR3 sequences, 30% to 40% of them singletons. Their antigens remain unidentified. The source material was cultured CD8+ T cells from PBMCs, sampled from culture after CMV antigen stimulation. All receptors come from a human donor in good health (CMV status not recorded). Some clones in this sample may be carry-over from other donors' samples.

This rearrangement joins TRBV14 to TRBJ2-7; weak D call: TRBD1 (6 bases). The germline V gene has CDR1 SGHDN and CDR2 FVKESK. The V end was cut by 0 bases, the J end by 3 bases, with 12 bases between. The CDR3 is 15 residues long. The CDR3 spells CASSQEAGDNYEQYF. CDR3 sequence (DNA): TGTGCCAGCAGCCAAGAGGCTGGGGACAACTACGAGCAGTACTTC.

This clonotype was seen a few times. The rearrangement uses TRBV28 and TRBJ1-5; D remains unclear. Per the germline V gene, CDR1 is MDHEN and CDR2 is SYDVKM. The CDR3 spans 12 residues. Trimming shortened V by 7 bases and J by 3 bases, and 7 bases separated the two germline ends. The CDR3 coding sequence is TGTGCCAGCACCACGGACAATCAGCCCCAGCATTTT. Its protein product is CASTTDNQPQHF.

This clonotype was seen a few times. V is TRBV5-6 and J is TRBJ2-4; D is unresolved. The length of the CDR3 is 16 residues. Trimming shortened V by 2 bases and J by 0 bases, and 12 bases separated the two germline ends. CDR1 is SGHDT, CDR2 YYEEEE, per germline. The CDR3 sequence is CASSLMSDLAKNIQYF. The CDR3 nucleotides read TGTGCCAGCAGCTTAATGTCAGACCTAGCCAAAAACATTCAGTACTTC. Variable domain in full (rest from reference TRBV5-6 and TRBJ2-4): DAGVTQSPTHLIKTRGQQVTLRCSPKSGHDTVSWYQQALGQGPQFIFQYYEEEERQRGNFPDRFSGHQFPNYSSELNVNALLLGDSALYLCASSLMSDLAKNIQYFGAGTRLSVL.

This chain uses TRBV29-1 with TRBJ2-2; D gene unclear. Trimming took 1 base from V and 5 from J, leaving 5 bases between them. The CDR3 has 12 residues. Germline V gene sequence: CDR1 SQVTM, CDR2 ANQGSEA. The CDR3 region is CSVEGETGELFF. The CDR3 DNA reads TGCAGCGTTGAAGGAGAGACCGGGGAGCTGTTTTTT.

On this clonotype itself: Since a much larger clone is just one base distant, this may be a read error. The genes are TRBV7-2 and TRBJ2-3, with TRBD1 matching 12 bases. The CDR3 contains 17 residues. In germline, CDR1 is SGHTA, CDR2 FQGNSA. The CDR3 is CASSLAGGQGATDSQYF. Written as DNA, the CDR3 is TGTGCCAGCAGCTTAGCGGGGGGACAGGGGGCAACAGATTCGCAGTATTTT. The whole variable domain, filled in from reference TRBV7-2 and TRBJ2-3, reads GAGVSQSPSNKVTEKGKDVELRCDPISGHTALYWYRQSLGQGLEFLIYFQGNSAPDKSGLPSDRFSAERTGGSVSTLTIQRTQQEDSAVYLCASSLAGGQGATDSQYFGPGTRLTVL.

The chain recombines TRBV6-2 or TRBV6-3 with TRBJ1-3, with 8 bases that match TRBD1. The V gene's germline CDR1 is MNHEY and CDR2 SVGEGT. The CDR3 length is 17 residues. J was trimmed by 0 bases and V by 5 bases; bases with no gene match: 9. The CDR3 DNA is TGTGCCAGCAGTCCCGGGACAGGAGATTACTCTGGAAACACCATATATTTT. This codes for CASSPGTGDYSGNTIYF.

Concerning this clonotype: This could be a read error, since a much larger clone is one nucleotide away. V gene TRBV5-4 combines with J gene TRBJ2-5; maybe TRBD1 (6 bases). Germline-derived CDR1 and CDR2 are SGHNT and YYREEE (reference sequence). The CDR3 sequence is 13 residues long. CDR3 protein: CASVRDNEEIQYF. The CDR3 DNA reads as TGTGCCAGTGTCCGGGACAACGAAGAGATCCAGTACTTC.

As to this clonotype: One junction end does not reproduce the germline sequence, and a read error may be involved. The chain joins TRBV15 to TRBJ1-3; D not resolved. CDR3 length: 16 residues. Germline CDR1 reads LNHNV; CDR2 reads YYDKDF (reference sequence). CDR3 coding DNA: TGTGCCACCAGCCCACGGGGTGTTTCCTCTGGAGACACCATATATTTT. Translation: CATSPRGVSSGDTIYF.

V usage is TRBV20-1 and J usage is TRBJ2-5, with 12 nucleotides matching TRBD1. CDR1 and CDR2 from the germline V gene are DFQATT and SNEGSKA (reference sequence). V lost 4 bases to trimming and J lost 5 bases; unmatched junction nucleotides: 20. This CDR3 comprises 19 residues. CDR3 nucleotide sequence: TGCAGTGCTACCCACCGGGACAGGGGGCAAAGGATCGTTAGGGAGACCCAGTACTTC. Translation: CSATHRDRGQRIVRETQYF.

This clonotype appeared a few times. The chain couples TRBV9 to TRBJ1-4; 8 nucleotides match TRBD1. The J segment lost 8 bases and the V segment lost 3 bases, leaving 3 bases of the junction unmatched. The V gene's germline CDR1 is SGDLS and CDR2 YYNGEE. CDR3 length equals 13 residues. The CDR3 reads CASSATGEEKLFF. The CDR3 coding sequence is TGTGCCAGCAGCGCGACAGGGGAGGAAAAACTGTTTTTT.

The chain recombines TRBV6-6 with TRBJ2-3; TRBD1 is a possible D gene (6 bases). This CDR3 is 14 amino acids long. Per germline, CDR1 MNHNY and CDR2 SVGAGI (reference sequence). V was pared by 2 bases and J by 3 bases, with 9 bases between. CDR3 DNA: TGTGCCAGCAGTTACACACAGGGAACAGATACGCAGTATTTT. Protein sequence: CASSYTQGTDTQYF.

V and J are TRBV4-1 and TRBJ2-7, with 10 positions matching TRBD2. The CDR3 is 15 amino acids. Trimming took 2 bases from V and 5 from J; bases not matched to a gene: 6. Germline V gene sequence: CDR1 MGHRA, CDR2 YSYEKL. CDR3 loop: CASSQSMGTSDEQYF. As DNA, the CDR3 is TGCGCCAGCAGCCAATCGATGGGGACTAGCGACGAGCAGTACTTC.

The CDR3: CASSGRDLYV. The CDR3 DNA reads TGTGCCAGCAGTGGGCGGGATCTGTACGTC. The J gene is TRBJ2-7, the V gene TRBV2, with D perhaps matching TRBD2 (6 bases). CDR3 length equals 10 residues. Germline-derived CDR1 and CDR2 are SNHLY and FYNNEI. The V and J ends lost 4 bases and 12 bases respectively, with 10 bases between them.

This chain connects TRBV12-3 or TRBV12-4 to TRBJ1-4; D is unresolved. V was trimmed by 5 bases and J by 7 bases, leaving 20 bases between them. CDR3 length: 16 residues. The CDR3, as DNA: TGTGCCAGCAGTCCCTCAGCATGGGGTAGATCTGAAAAACTGTTTTTT. Translation: CASSPSAWGRSEKLFF.

This clonotype has just a few counts. The rearrangement joins TRBV27 to TRBJ2-2; the D is unclear. V was shortened by 4 bases and J by 4 bases, with 10 bases between the two germline ends. The CDR3 runs to 14 residues. Germline CDR1 reads MNHEY; CDR2 reads SMNVEV (reference sequence). The CDR3 DNA follows: TGTGCCAGCAGTTGGGCTCGTGGCACCGGGGAGCTGTTTTTT. The encoded protein is CASSWARGTGELFF.

The gene calls are TRBV24-1 and TRBJ2-1; D is perhaps TRBD1 or TRBD2 (5 bases each). CDR3 length equals 13 residues. CDR1 and CDR2 from the germline V gene are KGHDR and SFDVKD. Trimming left V 7 bases short and J 5 bases short, with 11 bases between. CDR3 sequence (DNA): TGTGCCACCAGGCCGTCGGGACACAATGAGCAGTTCTTC. It translates to CATRPSGHNEQFF.

Here the CDR3 DNA reads TGCAGCGTTGAAGGGGGCTATGGCTACACCTTC. Translated: CSVEGGYGYTF. The V call is TRBV29-1, the J call TRBJ1-2; D remains ambiguous. Germline CDR1 reads SQVTM; CDR2 reads ANQGSEA. This CDR3 has 11 residues. Trimming left V 1 base short and J 4 bases short, with 4 bases between.

The chain couples TRBV27 to TRBJ1-4, with a weak D call TRBD1 (6 bases). Trimming shortened V by 5 bases and J by 0 bases, and 13 bases separated the two germline ends. The CDR3 has 16 residues. Germline CDR1 MNHEY, CDR2 SMNVEV (reference sequence). The CDR3 region has the DNA TGTGCCAGCAGTCACGGGACACATGCAACTAATGAAAAACTGTTTTTT. This gives the protein CASSHGTHATNEKLFF. The whole variable domain, filled in from reference TRBV27 and TRBJ1-4, reads EAQVTQNPRYLITVTGKKLTVTCSQNMNHEYMSWYRQDPGLGLRQIYYSMNVEVTDKGDVPEGYKVSRKEKRNFPLILESPSPNQTSLYFCASSHGTHATNEKLFFGSGTQLSVL.

This clonotype was seen more than once but under ten times. V gene TRBV19 combines with J gene TRBJ1-2, with TRBD1 matching 8 bases. The J segment lost 2 bases and the V segment lost 1 base, leaving 6 bases of the junction unmatched. There are 16 residues in the CDR3. CDR1 is LNHDA and CDR2 is SQIVND in the germline V gene (reference sequence). The DNA for the CDR3 is TGTGCCAGTAGTATAGCCTGGACAGGGATCAACTATGGCTACACCTTC. It is translated as CASSIAWTGINYGYTF. The whole variable domain, filled in from reference TRBV19 and TRBJ1-2, reads DGGITQSPKYLFRKEGQNVTLSCEQNLNHDAMYWYRQDPGQGLRLIYYSQIVNDFQKGDIAEGYSVSREKKESFPLTVTSAQKNPTAFYLCASSIAWTGINYGYTFGSGTRLTVV.

This clonotype was counted ten times or more. The rearrangement joins TRBV11-2 to TRBJ2-1; D is undetermined. Germline V CDR1 and CDR2: SGHAT, FQNNGV. V shed 0 bases and J shed 5 bases, with 14 bases lying between them. The CDR3 is 16 amino acids. The CDR3 is CASSLEGKRVNNEQFF. CDR3 DNA: TGTGCCAGCAGCTTAGAGGGGAAACGGGTGAACAATGAGCAGTTCTTC.

This clonotype has a handful of counts. The chain employs TRBV7-6 and TRBJ2-5; possibly TRBD1 for D (6 bases). V was cut by 5 bases and J by 2 bases, with 12 bases left in between. The CDR3 is 14 residues long. The V gene's germline CDR1 is SGHVS and CDR2 FNYEAQ. In DNA, the CDR3 is TGTGCCAGCAGCCCCACTAGGGGGCAAGAGACCCAGTACTTC. Translating gives CASSPTRGQETQYF.

The J gene is TRBJ2-7, the V gene TRBV6-6, with 7 bases matching TRBD2. The CDR3 totals 16 residues. Germline CDR1 MNHNY, CDR2 SVGAGI (reference sequence). Unmatched junction bases numbered 13, after V lost 1 base and J lost 7 bases. CDR3 nucleotide sequence: TGTGCCAGCAGTTACTTGCCGGGGGGTCCTGAAGGTGAGCAGTACGTC. Encoded protein: CASSYLPGGPEGEQYV.

The gene calls are TRBV12-3 or TRBV12-4 and TRBJ2-7; D perhaps matches TRBD2 (6 bases). The CDR3 is made up of 16 amino acids. V was clipped by 6 bases and J by 0 bases, with 18 bases between them. The chain's CDR3 is CASSPSTRSSSYEQYF. CDR3 DNA sequence: TGTGCCAGCAGCCCCTCGACTAGATCGAGCTCCTACGAGCAGTACTTC.

The table lists this clonotype with many counts. The V and J genes are TRBV28 and TRBJ2-5; 7 bases align to TRBD2. The V segment lost 2 bases and the J segment 2 bases; nucleotides outside the gene matches: 2. The length of the CDR3 is 14 residues. CDR1 and CDR2 (germline): MDHEN, SYDVKM. The CDR3 coding sequence is TGTGCCAGCAGTTTAACTAGCGATCAAGAGACCCAGTACTTC. Protein sequence: CASSLTSDQETQYF.

The gene calls are TRBV6-2 or TRBV6-3 and TRBJ2-7, with unresolved D. The V end was cut by 0 bases, the J end by 7 bases, with 13 bases between. The CDR3 runs to 14 residues. The V gene's germline CDR1 is MNHEY and CDR2 SVGEGT. The CDR3 sequence: CASSYSDGPWEQYV. The DNA of the CDR3 is TGTGCCAGCAGTTACTCGGACGGTCCTTGGGAGCAGTACGTC.

This chain links TRBV24-1 with TRBJ2-7, with TRBD2 identical over 12 bases. Per the germline V gene, CDR1 is KGHDR and CDR2 is SFDVKD. The CDR3 runs to 20 residues. V trimming: 1 base; J trimming: 0 bases; junction bases outside the gene matches: 12. The CDR3 region is CATSDLARLAGASSSYEQYV. CDR3 bases: TGTGCCACCAGTGATTTAGCCAGACTAGCGGGGGCCTCAAGCTCCTACGAGCAGTACGTC.

This clonotype was observed at least ten times. CDR3 in DNA: TGTGCCAGCAGCCAGGGATCTAACTATGGCTACACCTTC. It specifies CASSQGSNYGYTF. The chain joins TRBV7-6 to TRBJ1-2; a possible D gene is TRBD1 (5 bases). Per the germline V gene, CDR1 is SGHVS and CDR2 is FNYEAQ. The CDR3 spans 13 residues. The ends were cut back, 5 bases at V and 0 bases at J, with 7 bases in the middle.

This clonotype was picked up a small number of times. The rearrangement uses TRBV27 and TRBJ2-3, with TRBD2 matching over 7 bases. The CDR3 is 15 amino acids. The ends lost 5 bases at V and 5 bases at J; junction bases unmatched: 10. Per the germline V gene, CDR1 is MNHEY and CDR2 is SMNVEV (reference sequence). The chain's CDR3 is CASSPVPGGGDTQYF. CDR3 sequence (DNA): TGTGCCAGCAGTCCCGTCCCGGGAGGTGGAGATACGCAGTATTTT.

The V call is TRBV28, the J call TRBJ2-7, with TRBD2 matching 7 bases. V gave up 5 bases and J gave up 7 bases; unmatched junction bases: 11. The CDR3 has 14 residues. CDR1 and CDR2 from the germline V gene are MDHEN and SYDVKM. CDR3 in DNA: TGTGCCAGCAGTCTCGGGGGGTCCGCTGGGGAGCAGTACGTC. This gives the protein CASSLGGSAGEQYV.

To note about this clonotype: One end of the junction is discordant with germline, which a read error may explain. The chain combines TRBV7-7 with TRBJ2-3; a possible D gene is TRBD2 (5 bases). This CDR3 has 16 amino acids. CDR1 is SSHAT, CDR2 FNYEAQ, per germline (reference sequence). Here the CDR3 DNA reads TGTGCTAGCAGCTCTAGCCGGAACACCGGCACAGATACGCAGTATTTT. This translates into CASSSSRNTGTDTQYF.